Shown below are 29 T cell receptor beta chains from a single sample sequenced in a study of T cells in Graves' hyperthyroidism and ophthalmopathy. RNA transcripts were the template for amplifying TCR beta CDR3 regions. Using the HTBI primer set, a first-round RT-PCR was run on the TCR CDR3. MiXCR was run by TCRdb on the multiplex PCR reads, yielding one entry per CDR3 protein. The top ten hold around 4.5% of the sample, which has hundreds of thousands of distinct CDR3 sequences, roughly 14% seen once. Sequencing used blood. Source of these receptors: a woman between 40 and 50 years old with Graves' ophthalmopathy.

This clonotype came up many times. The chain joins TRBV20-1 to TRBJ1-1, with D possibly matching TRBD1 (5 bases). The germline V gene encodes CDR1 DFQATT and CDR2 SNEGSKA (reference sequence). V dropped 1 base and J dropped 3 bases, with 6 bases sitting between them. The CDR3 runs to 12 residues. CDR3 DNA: TGCAGTGCTAGAGCAGGGTACACTGAAGCTTTCTTT. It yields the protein CSARAGYTEAFF.

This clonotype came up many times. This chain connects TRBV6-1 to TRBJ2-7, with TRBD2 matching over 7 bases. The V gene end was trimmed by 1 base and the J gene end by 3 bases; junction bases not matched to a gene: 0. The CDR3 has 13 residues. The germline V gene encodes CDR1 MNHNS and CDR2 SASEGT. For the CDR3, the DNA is TGTGCCAGCAGTGAAGGCGGGAGCTACGAGCAGTACTTC. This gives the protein CASSEGGSYEQYF.

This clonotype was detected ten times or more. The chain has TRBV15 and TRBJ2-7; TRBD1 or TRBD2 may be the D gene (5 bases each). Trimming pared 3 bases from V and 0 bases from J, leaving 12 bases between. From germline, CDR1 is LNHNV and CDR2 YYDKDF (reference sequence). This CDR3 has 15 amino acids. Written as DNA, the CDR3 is TGTGCCACCAGCAGGAGGGACGGCAGCTCCTACGAGCAGTACTTC. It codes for CATSRRDGSSYEQYF. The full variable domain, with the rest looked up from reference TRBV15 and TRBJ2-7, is DAMVIQNPRYQVTQFGKPVTLSCSQTLNHNVMYWYQQKSSQAPKLLFHYYDKDFNNEADTPDNFQSRRPNTSFCFLDIRSPGLGDTAMYLCATSRRDGSSYEQYFGPGTRLTVT.

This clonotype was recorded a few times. In nucleotides, the CDR3 is TGTGCCAGCAGTAACCAGGGGTCGCCCGTAAAGTACTTC. Translating it yields CASSNQGSPVKYF. This chain uses TRBV6-5 with TRBJ2-7; TRBD1 might be the D (6 bases). The CDR3 consists of 13 residues. CDR1 and CDR2 from the germline V gene are MNHEY and SVGAGI. The V end lost 5 bases, the J end lost 11 bases, and 19 bases lay between the germline ends.

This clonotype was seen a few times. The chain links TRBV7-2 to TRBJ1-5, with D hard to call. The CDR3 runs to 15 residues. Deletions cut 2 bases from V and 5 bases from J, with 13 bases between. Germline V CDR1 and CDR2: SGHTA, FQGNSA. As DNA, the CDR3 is TGTGCCAGCAGCTTAACGGCCCCTCCTTATCAGCCCCAGCATTTT. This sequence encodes CASSLTAPPYQPQHF.

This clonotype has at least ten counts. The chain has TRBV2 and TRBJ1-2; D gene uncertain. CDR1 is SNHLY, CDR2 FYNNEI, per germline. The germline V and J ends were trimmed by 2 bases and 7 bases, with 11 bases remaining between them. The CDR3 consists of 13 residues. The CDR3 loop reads CASSERVEAGYTF. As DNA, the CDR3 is TGTGCCAGCAGTGAACGGGTGGAGGCTGGCTACACCTTC.

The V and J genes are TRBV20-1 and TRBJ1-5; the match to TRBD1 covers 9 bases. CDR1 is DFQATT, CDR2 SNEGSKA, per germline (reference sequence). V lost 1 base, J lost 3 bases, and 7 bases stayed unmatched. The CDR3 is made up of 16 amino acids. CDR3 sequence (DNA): TGCAGTGCTAGAGGTCGACAGGGGGTCGACAATCAGCCCCAGCATTTT. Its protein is CSARGRQGVDNQPQHF.

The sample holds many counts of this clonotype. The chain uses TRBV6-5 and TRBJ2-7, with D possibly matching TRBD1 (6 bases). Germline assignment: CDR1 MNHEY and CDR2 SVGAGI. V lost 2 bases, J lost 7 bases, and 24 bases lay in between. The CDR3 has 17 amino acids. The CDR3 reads CASSYGSSGTSMREQYF. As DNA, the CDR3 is TGTGCCAGCAGTTACGGGTCATCGGGGACATCGATGAGGGAGCAGTACTTC.

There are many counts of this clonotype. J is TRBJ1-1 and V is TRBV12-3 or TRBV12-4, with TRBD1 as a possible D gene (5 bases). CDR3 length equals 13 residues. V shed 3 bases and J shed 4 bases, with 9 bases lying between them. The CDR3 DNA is TGTGCCAGCAGTTTCAATAGGGGCACTGAAGCTTTCTTT. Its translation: CASSFNRGTEAFF.

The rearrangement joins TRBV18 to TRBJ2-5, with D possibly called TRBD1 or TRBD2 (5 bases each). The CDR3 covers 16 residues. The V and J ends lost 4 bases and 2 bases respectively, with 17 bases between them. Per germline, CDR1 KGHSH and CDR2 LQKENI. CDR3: CASSLSRGAFQETQYF. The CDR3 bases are TGTGCCAGCTCACTCAGCAGAGGGGCATTTCAAGAGACCCAGTACTTC.

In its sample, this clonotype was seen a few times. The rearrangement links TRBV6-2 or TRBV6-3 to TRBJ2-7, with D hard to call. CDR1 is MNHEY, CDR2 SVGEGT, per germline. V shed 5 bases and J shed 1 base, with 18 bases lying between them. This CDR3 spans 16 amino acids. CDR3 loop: CASSPPAGRFSYEQYF. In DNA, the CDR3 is TGTGCCAGCAGTCCGCCTGCAGGTCGATTTTCCTACGAGCAGTACTTC.

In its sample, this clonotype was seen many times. CDR3 protein: CSARDQQQGGNGYTF. In DNA form, the CDR3 reads TGCAGTGCTAGAGATCAGCAACAGGGGGGTAACGGCTACACCTTC. The rearrangement links TRBV20-1 to TRBJ1-2, with 8 bases fitting TRBD1. Germline CDR1 DFQATT, CDR2 SNEGSKA (reference sequence). The CDR3 is 15 amino acids. Unmatched junction bases numbered 11, after V lost 0 bases and J lost 8 bases.

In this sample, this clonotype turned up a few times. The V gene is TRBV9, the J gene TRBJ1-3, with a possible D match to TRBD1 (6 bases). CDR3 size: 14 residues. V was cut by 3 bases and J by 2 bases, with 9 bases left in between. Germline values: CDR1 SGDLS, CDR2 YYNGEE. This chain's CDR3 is CASSGGTPGNTIYF. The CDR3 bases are TGTGCCAGCAGCGGCGGGACACCTGGAAACACCATATATTTT.

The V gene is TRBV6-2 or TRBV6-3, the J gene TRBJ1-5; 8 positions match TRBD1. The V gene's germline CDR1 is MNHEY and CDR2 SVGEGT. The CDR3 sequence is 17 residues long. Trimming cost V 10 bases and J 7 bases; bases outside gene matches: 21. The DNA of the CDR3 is TGTGCCACGATAACCCTGAGGGCAGGGGGCCACTCCCAGCCCCAGCATTTT. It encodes CATITLRAGGHSQPQHF.

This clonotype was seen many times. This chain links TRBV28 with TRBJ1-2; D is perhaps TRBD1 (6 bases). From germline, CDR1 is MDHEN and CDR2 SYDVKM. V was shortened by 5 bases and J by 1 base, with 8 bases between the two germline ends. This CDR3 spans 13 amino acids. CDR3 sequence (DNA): TGTGCCAGCAGTCAGGACAGTAACTATGGCTACACCTTC. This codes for CASSQDSNYGYTF.

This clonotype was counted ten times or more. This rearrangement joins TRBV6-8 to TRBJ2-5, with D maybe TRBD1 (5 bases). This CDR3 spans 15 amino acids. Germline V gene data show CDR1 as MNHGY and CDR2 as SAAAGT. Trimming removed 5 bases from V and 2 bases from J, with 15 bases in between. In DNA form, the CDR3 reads TGTGCCAGCAGTCCCCACGGCAGGGCGCAAGAGACCCAGTACTTC. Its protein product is CASSPHGRAQETQYF.

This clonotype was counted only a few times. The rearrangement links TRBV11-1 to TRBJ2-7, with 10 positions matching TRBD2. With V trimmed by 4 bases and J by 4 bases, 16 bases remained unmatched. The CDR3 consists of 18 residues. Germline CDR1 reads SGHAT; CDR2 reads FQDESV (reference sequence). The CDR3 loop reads CASSYSTSLAGWVYEQYF. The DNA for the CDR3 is TGTGCCAGCAGCTACTCGACTTCACTAGCGGGGTGGGTTTACGAGCAGTACTTC.

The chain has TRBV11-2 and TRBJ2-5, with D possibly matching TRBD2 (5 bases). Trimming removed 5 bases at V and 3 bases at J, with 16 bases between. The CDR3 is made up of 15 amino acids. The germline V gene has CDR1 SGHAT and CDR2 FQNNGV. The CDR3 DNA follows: TGTGCCAGCAGCAAGGATGGGGTCGGGGAAGAGACCCAGTACTTC. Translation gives CASSKDGVGEETQYF. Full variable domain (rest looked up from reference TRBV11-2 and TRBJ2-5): EAGVAQSPRYKIIEKRQSVAFWCNPISGHATLYWYQQILGQGPKLLIQFQNNGVVDDSQLPKDRFSAERLKGVDSTLKIQPAKLEDSAVYLCASSKDGVGEETQYFGPGTRLLVL.

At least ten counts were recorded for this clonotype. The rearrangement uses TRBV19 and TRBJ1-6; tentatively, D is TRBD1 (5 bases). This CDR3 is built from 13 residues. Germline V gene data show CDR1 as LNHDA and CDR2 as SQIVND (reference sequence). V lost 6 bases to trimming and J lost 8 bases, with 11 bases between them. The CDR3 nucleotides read TGTGCCAGTAGAGAGGGGAGGGATTCACCCCTCCACTTT. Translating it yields CASREGRDSPLHF. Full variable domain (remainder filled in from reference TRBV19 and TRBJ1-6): DGGITQSPKYLFRKEGQNVTLSCEQNLNHDAMYWYRQDPGQGLRLIYYSQIVNDFQKGDIAEGYSVSREKKESFPLTVTSAQKNPTAFYLCASREGRDSPLHFGNGTRLTVT.

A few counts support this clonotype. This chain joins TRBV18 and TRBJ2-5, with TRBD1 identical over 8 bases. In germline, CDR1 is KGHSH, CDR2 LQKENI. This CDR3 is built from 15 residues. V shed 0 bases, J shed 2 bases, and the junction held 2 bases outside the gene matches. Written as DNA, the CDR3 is TGTGCCAGCTCACCACCGGGACAGGTTCAAGAGACCCAGTACTTC. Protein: CASSPPGQVQETQYF.

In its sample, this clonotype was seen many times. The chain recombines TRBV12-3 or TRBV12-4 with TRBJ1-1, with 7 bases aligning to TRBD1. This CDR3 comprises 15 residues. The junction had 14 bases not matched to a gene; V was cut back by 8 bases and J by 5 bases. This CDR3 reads CASQLSAGGRTEAFF. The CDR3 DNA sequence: TGTGCCAGCCAGTTGTCTGCAGGGGGGAGGACTGAAGCTTTCTTT.

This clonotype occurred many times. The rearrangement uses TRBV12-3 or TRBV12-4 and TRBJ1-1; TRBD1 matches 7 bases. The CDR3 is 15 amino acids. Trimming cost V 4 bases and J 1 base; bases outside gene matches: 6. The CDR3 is CASSSQNRGNTEAFF. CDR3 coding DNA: TGTGCCAGCAGTTCGCAGAACAGGGGGAACACTGAAGCTTTCTTT.

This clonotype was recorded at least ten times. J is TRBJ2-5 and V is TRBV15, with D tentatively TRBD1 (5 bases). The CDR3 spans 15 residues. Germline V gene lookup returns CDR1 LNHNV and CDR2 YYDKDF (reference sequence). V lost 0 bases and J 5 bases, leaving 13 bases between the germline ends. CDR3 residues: CATSRDPAGWETQYF. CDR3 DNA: TGTGCCACCAGCAGAGATCCGGCAGGGTGGGAGACCCAGTACTTC.

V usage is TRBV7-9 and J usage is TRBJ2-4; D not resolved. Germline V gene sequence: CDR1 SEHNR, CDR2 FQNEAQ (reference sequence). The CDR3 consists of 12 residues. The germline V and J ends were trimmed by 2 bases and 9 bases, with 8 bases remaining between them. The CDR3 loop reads CASSLTGPIQYF. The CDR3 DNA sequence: TGTGCCAGCAGCTTAACCGGTCCCATTCAGTACTTC.

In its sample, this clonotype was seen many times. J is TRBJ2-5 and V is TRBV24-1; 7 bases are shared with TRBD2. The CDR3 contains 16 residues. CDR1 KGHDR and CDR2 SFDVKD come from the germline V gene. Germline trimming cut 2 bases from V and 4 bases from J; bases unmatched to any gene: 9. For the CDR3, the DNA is TGTGCCACCAGTGATTACGGGGGAGGGCCGGTAGAGACCCAGTACTTC. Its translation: CATSDYGGGPVETQYF.

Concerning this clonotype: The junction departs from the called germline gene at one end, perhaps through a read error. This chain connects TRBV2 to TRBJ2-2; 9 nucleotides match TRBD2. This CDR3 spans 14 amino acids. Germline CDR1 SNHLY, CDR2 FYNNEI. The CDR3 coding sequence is TGTGTCAGCGGGGTTAGCGGGAGCACCGGGGAGCTGTTTTTT. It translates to CVSGVSGSTGELFF.

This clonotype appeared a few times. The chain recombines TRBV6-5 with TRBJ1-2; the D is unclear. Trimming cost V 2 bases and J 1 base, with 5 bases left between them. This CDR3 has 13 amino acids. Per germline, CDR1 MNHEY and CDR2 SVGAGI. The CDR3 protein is CASSYLRNYGYTF. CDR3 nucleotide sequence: TGTGCCAGCAGTTACCTGCGTAACTATGGCTACACCTTC.

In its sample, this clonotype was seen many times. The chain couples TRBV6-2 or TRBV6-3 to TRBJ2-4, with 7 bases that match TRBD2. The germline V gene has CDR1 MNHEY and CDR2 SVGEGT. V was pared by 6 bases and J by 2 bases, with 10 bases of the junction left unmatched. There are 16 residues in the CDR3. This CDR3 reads CASRRGGSGTKNIQYF. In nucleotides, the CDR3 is TGTGCCAGCAGGAGGGGAGGGTCAGGGACCAAAAACATTCAGTACTTC.

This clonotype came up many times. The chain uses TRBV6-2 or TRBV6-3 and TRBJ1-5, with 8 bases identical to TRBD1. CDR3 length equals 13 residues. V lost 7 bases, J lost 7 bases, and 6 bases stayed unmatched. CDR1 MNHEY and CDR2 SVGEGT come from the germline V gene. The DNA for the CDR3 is TGTGCCAGCAAGACAGGGGTGGACCAGCCCCAGCATTTT. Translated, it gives CASKTGVDQPQHF.